Presented here are 13 T cell receptor beta chains from one specimen sequenced in a study of T cell repertoires in cytomegalovirus infection. A single record per CDR3 protein comes from TCRdb applying MiXCR to the reads. The sample has about 740,000 distinct CDR3 sequences; about 33% are singletons. Their cognate antigens are unknown. Sequencing used cultured PBMCs, obtained from culture after CMV antigen stimulation. Receptors originate from a human donor in good health (CMV status not recorded). Some clones in this sample may be carry-over from other donors' samples.

The V call is TRBV20-1, the J call TRBJ1-4; D is unclear. Germline V CDR1 and CDR2: DFQATT, SNEGSKA (reference sequence). CDR3 length: 11 amino acids. Trimming took off 5 bases at V and 7 bases at J, with 8 bases between the two ends. The CDR3 bases are TGCAGTGCTTTCTCCGGTGAAAAACTGTTTTTT. This codes for CSAFSGEKLFF.

This clonotype was seen only a few times. The CDR3 DNA reads TGTGCCAGCAGTTACGCGAGGGGACAGACTAATTCACCCCTCCACTTT. Residues: CASSYARGQTNSPLHF. The chain joins TRBV6-5 to TRBJ1-6, with 7 nucleotides matching TRBD1. J gave up 6 bases and V 2 bases, and 7 bases lay outside the gene matches. The CDR3 is 16 residues long. Germline values: CDR1 MNHEY, CDR2 SVGAGI.

This clonotype appeared a few times. The V gene is TRBV12-3 or TRBV12-4, the J gene TRBJ2-3; 11 bases line up with TRBD2. Trimming at V came to 9 bases and at J to 5 bases, leaving 4 bases not matched to a gene. CDR3 length: 13 amino acids. CDR3 DNA sequence: TGTGCCAGTAGCGGGAGGGCCGGAGATACGCAGTATTTT. It translates to CASSGRAGDTQYF.

This clonotype has only a few counts. The J gene is TRBJ2-3, the V gene TRBV6-6; 7 bases agree with TRBD2. The CDR3 covers 16 residues. Germline assignment: CDR1 MNHNY and CDR2 SVGAGI (reference sequence). The ends lost 6 bases at V and 2 bases at J; junction bases unmatched: 11. For the CDR3, the DNA is TGTGCCAGCAGAAATCAACAGGCGGGGGACACAGATACGCAGTATTTT. Its protein is CASRNQQAGDTDTQYF.

The chain combines TRBV6-1 with TRBJ2-1; D perhaps matches TRBD2 (6 bases). The CDR3 is 15 residues long. V was cut by 6 bases and J by 5 bases, with 17 bases left in between. Germline V gene lookup returns CDR1 MNHNS and CDR2 SASEGT. Written as DNA, the CDR3 is TGTGCCAGCAGGGGTGGGGTAGCGGATAACAATGAGCAGTTCTTC. Protein sequence: CASRGGVADNNEQFF.

The V call is TRBV12-3 or TRBV12-4, the J call TRBJ2-7; D may be TRBD2 (6 bases). The CDR3 runs 14 residues. Trimming took 5 bases from V and 2 from J, leaving 13 bases between them. CDR3 nucleotides: TGTGCCAGCAGTACCGGGACTGCAGCCTACGAGCAGTACTTC. Amino acids: CASSTGTAAYEQYF.

This clonotype was seen more than once but under ten times. V is TRBV11-2 and J is TRBJ2-7; 10 bases align to TRBD2. The CDR3 has 15 amino acids. Germline V gene lookup returns CDR1 SGHAT and CDR2 FQNNGV. Trimming took 3 bases from V and 3 from J; bases not matched to a gene: 5. The CDR3 DNA follows: TGTGCCAGCAGCTTTATGGGGACTAGCGACTACGAGCAGTACTTC. Translation: CASSFMGTSDYEQYF.

The chain uses TRBV12-3 or TRBV12-4 and TRBJ2-1; D gene unclear. This CDR3 contains 15 residues. V lost 4 bases and J 7 bases, leaving 17 bases between the germline ends. The CDR3 sequence is CASSYEDRMVNEQFF. As DNA, the CDR3 is TGTGCCAGCAGTTATGAGGATAGGATGGTTAATGAGCAGTTCTTC.

This chain uses TRBV6-5 with TRBJ2-5; 8 bases agree with TRBD2. Germline V gene sequence: CDR1 MNHEY, CDR2 SVGAGI. The CDR3 length is 16 residues. The V segment lost 0 bases and the J segment 5 bases; nucleotides outside the gene matches: 8. CDR3 in DNA: TGTGCCAGCAGTTACTCGAGGGTAGCGGGATCTGAGACCCAGTACTTC. Its protein is CASSYSRVAGSETQYF.

This clonotype was found a few times. This rearrangement joins TRBV11-2 to TRBJ1-1; D gene unclear. This CDR3 contains 15 residues. V lost 0 bases, J lost 5 bases, and 13 bases lay in between. CDR1 and CDR2 from the germline V gene are SGHAT and FQNNGV. CDR3 in amino acids: CASSLDGGGGTEAFF. DNA of the CDR3: TGTGCCAGCAGCTTAGATGGAGGTGGAGGAACTGAAGCTTTCTTT.

This clonotype was counted ten times or more. The rearrangement joins TRBV7-2 to TRBJ2-7; D possibly corresponds to TRBD2 (5 bases). This CDR3 has 15 residues. CDR1 and CDR2 (germline): SGHTA, FQGNSA. V lost 6 bases, J lost 6 bases, and 21 bases lay in between. CDR3 sequence: CASRTSLSSGFEQYF. CDR3 DNA sequence: TGTGCCAGCAGGACCTCCCTCTCCTCGGGGTTCGAGCAGTACTTC.

This clonotype was recorded many times. The chain joins TRBV7-9 to TRBJ2-7, with 11 bases lining up with TRBD1. Germline V gene lookup returns CDR1 SEHNR and CDR2 FQNEAQ (reference sequence). The trim removed 6 bases at V and 4 bases at J, leaving 5 bases unmatched. This CDR3 comprises 14 residues. CDR3 residues: CASSWGQGGYEQYF. The CDR3 DNA reads as TGTGCCAGCAGTTGGGGACAGGGGGGATACGAGCAGTACTTC.

This clonotype was picked up a small number of times. The chain employs TRBV7-8 and TRBJ1-2; D may be TRBD1 (5 bases). The CDR3 contains 13 residues. The germline gives CDR1 SGHVS, CDR2 FQNEAQ. V was shortened by 4 bases and J by 4 bases, with 10 bases between the two germline ends. The DNA of the CDR3 is TGTGCCAGCAGCTCCCGACAGATCTATGGCTACACCTTC. This encodes CASSSRQIYGYTF.